The source of this T cell receptor (beta chain) is a study of siplizumab effects on memory and regulatory T cells. Overall study findings and caveats: Suppressive capability of dividing Tregs from siplizumab cultures went unverified. Naive T cells seemed more diverse than memory cells; they also seemed major alloresponse contributors.

To note about this clone: Its antigen is unidentified.

This CDR3 has 16 residues. The V gene lost 0 bases and the J gene lost 0 bases, with 10 bases spanning the gap. The germline V gene encodes CDR1 SGHRS and CDR2 YFSETQ. For every sample, about 10^5 TCR templates were assayed. The assay was immunoSEQ multiplex PCR, and TCRdb's table has in-frame clones only and misses some. The sample yields approximately 100,000 clones, 93% seen once. Sequenced: Tregs sorted from blood. The source of this sequence is a human donor in good health. This chain uses TRBV5-1 with TRBJ1-3, with D perhaps matching TRBD1 (6 bases). CDR3: CASSLAPGASGNTIYF. In nucleotides, the CDR3 is TGCGCCAGCAGCTTGGCTCCGGGGGCCTCTGGAAACACCATATATTTT.